This T cell receptor (beta chain) was sequenced for a study of early T cells in non-severe SARS-CoV-2 infection (dated by TCRdb to the early 2020s). Concerning the study at large: Bulk RNA from unsorted whole blood was used for TCR sequencing, so alpha and beta chains could not be paired. The full study reports these points: VDJdb matching was skewed toward anti-spike CD8 responses and likely underestimated virus-specific expansions, missing private and CD4 specificities.

The study was a case-control design nested within a healthcare worker cohort in London, UK, with weekly nasopharyngeal swab PCR tests and blood sampling. Between 23 and 31 March 2020, the week of the UK lockdown, healthcare workers were enrolled and then followed up weekly for as long as 16 weeks. Library preparation was by 5' RACE. Reads for this sample came from a NextSeq 500. In the TCR library protocol, unique molecular identifiers were attached to individual cDNA molecules to correct for PCR bias and sequencing error. TCR alpha and beta chains were both sequenced, and the abundances of alpha and beta sequences in each sample were closely correlated with each other. The authors' pipeline ran thus. Decombinator V4 was used to annotate TCR sequences for V gene, J gene and CDR3. TCRs were defined as expanded if a significant change between any two time points was detected under a Poisson model with p below 0.0001. Abundances of TCRs were expressed as counts per million after normalisation to the total number of TCRs sequenced in each sample. MAIT TCRs were defined by TRAV1-2 paired with TRAJ12, TRAJ20 or TRAJ33, and iNKT TCRs by TRAV10 paired with TRAJ18. VDJdb, accessed 1 November 2021, was searched for CMV, EBV and SARS-CoV-2 annotated TCRs, excluding TCRs annotated for multiple antigens. TCRdb reprocessing: public reads trimmed at Q25 with fastp, clones called with MiXCR, in-frame beta chains kept. One record per CDR3 amino acid sequence lists the most common genes and DNA. The V and J calls were determined by TCRdb, not by the authors. For this sample there are around 44,000 distinct CDR3 sequences; approximately 7.5% appear just once. The ten biggest clones cover roughly 5.9% of the sample.

CDR1 and CDR2 are drawn from the germline V gene: SQVTM, ANQGSEA. The junction carries 8 bases between V and J, which are trimmed by 5 bases and 0 bases respectively. The CDR3 holds 14 amino acids from the cysteine to the phenylalanine. CDR3 DNA only is kept here, 42 bases in frame from base 1. Of note for this clonotype: It lacks a known antigen. Base-call qualities are not available, and no considerably larger clone is one nucleotide away.

The rearranged segments are TRBV29-1 and TRBJ2-6; the D segment could be TRBD1, given 6 matching bases. The sequenced sample consisted of whole blood. This clonotype was obtained from an adult who was a healthcare worker with PCR-confirmed SARS-CoV-2 infection or an uninfected control (not recorded which). The nucleotide sequence is TGCAGCGTTCAGGGGACCTCTGGGGCCAACGTCCTGACTTTC. Translated, it gives CSVQGTSGANVLTF.